Following are 10 T cell receptor beta chains from one sample sequenced in a study of molecular identifiers for immune sequencing clone quantification. In TCRdb, the PCR reads were re-called with MiXCR into one record per CDR3 protein. The sample lists about 640,000 distinct CDR3 sequences; just under 20% were seen once. The sequenced sample was naive CD8+ T cells from blood, with Jurkat cell RNA spiked in. Described subset: FACS-sorted CD8+CD4-CCR7+CD45RA+ naive T cells. The receptors were sampled from a human donor in good health. Some libraries in this study had Jurkat cell RNA spiked in.

This clonotype was observed many times. This chain connects TRBV6-2 or TRBV6-3 to TRBJ1-5; D remains ambiguous. Trimming pared 2 bases from V and 4 bases from J, leaving 12 bases between. The CDR3 contains 15 residues. CDR1 and CDR2 from the germline V gene are MNHEY and SVGEGT. The DNA for the CDR3 is TGTGCCAGCAGTTACAGGGTGGAAGGTAATCAGCCCCAGCATTTT. Protein sequence: CASSYRVEGNQPQHF.

This clonotype was counted between two and nine times. A junction boundary mismatches the germline segment, possibly from a read error. This sequence joins TRBV11-2 and TRBJ2-2, with 9 positions matching TRBD2. The CDR3 covers 14 residues. The germline gives CDR1 SGHAT, CDR2 FQNNGV. The CDR3 spells CASSLGGGAAELFF. In DNA form, the CDR3 reads TGTGCCAGCAGTTTAGGCGGGGGGGCCGCGGAGCTGTTTTTT. Based on the CDR3 plus reference TRBV11-2 and TRBJ2-2, the full variable domain is EAGVAQSPRYKIIEKRQSVAFWCNPISGHATLYWYQQILGQGPKLLIQFQNNGVVDDSQLPKDRFSAERLKGVDSTLKIQPAKLEDSAVYLCASSLGGGAAELFFGEGSRLTVL.

A remark on this clonotype: This may stem from a read error, because a much larger clone lies one nucleotide away. The rearrangement links TRBV7-3 to TRBJ2-1; weak D call: TRBD1 (5 bases). CDR1 SGHTA and CDR2 FQGTGA come from the germline V gene. The CDR3 totals 13 residues. The CDR3 loop reads CASSFRQNNEQSF. CDR3 DNA sequence: TGTGCCAGCAGCTTCCGACAGAACAATGAGCAGTCCTTC.

This clonotype has more than one count but fewer than ten. A much larger clone sits a single nucleotide away, making a read error possible. V usage is TRBV20-1 and J usage is TRBJ2-3; the D is unclear. This CDR3 is 14 amino acids long. In germline, CDR1 is DFQATT, CDR2 SNEGSKA (reference sequence). The CDR3 DNA reads as TGCAGTGCTAGAGGAGCCCGATACACAAATACGCAGTATTTT. Its protein is CSARGARYTNTQYF.

Many counts were recorded for this clonotype. This chain links TRBV13 with TRBJ2-7; tentatively, D is TRBD2 (7 bases). The CDR3 length is 15 residues. Germline-derived CDR1 and CDR2 are PRHDT and FYEKMQ (reference sequence). With 0 bases removed from V and 7 bases from J, the gap between germline ends came to 16 bases. CDR3 sequence (DNA): TGTGCCAGCAGCTTAGGAGGGGGGGGGGCCGGAGAGCAGTACTTC. This encodes CASSLGGGGAGEQYF.

At least ten counts were recorded for this clonotype. This chain links TRBV2 with TRBJ2-5; TRBD2 agrees at 8 bases. The junction had 5 bases not matched to a gene; V was cut back by 3 bases and J by 2 bases. Germline lookup yields CDR1 SNHLY and CDR2 FYNNEI. The CDR3 has 15 amino acids. The CDR3 region has the DNA TGTGCCAGCAGTGATGGCGGGGGGACACAAGAGACCCAGTACTTC. Amino acid sequence: CASSDGGGTQETQYF.

This clonotype was observed many times. The CDR3 loop reads CSAKGLAVNTGELFF. The CDR3, as DNA: TGCAGTGCTAAGGGACTAGCGGTGAACACCGGGGAGCTGTTTTTT. The V and J genes are TRBV20-1 and TRBJ2-2; 11 bases agree with TRBD2. V shed 4 bases and J 1 base; nucleotides not matched to a gene: 2. The CDR3 loop spans 15 amino acids. Germline-derived CDR1 and CDR2 are DFQATT and SNEGSKA (reference sequence).

This clonotype occurred many times. This chain connects TRBV19 to TRBJ1-5; D uncertain. V lost 1 base, J lost 6 bases, and 13 bases lay in between. The germline V gene encodes CDR1 LNHDA and CDR2 SQIVND (reference sequence). This CDR3 is 15 amino acids long. CDR3 nucleotides: TGTGCCAGTAGTATAGCCACTCGGGCGTCTCAGCCCCAGCATTTT. It specifies CASSIATRASQPQHF.

About this clonotype: A much larger clone is a single base away; this may be a read error. The DNA of the CDR3 is TGTGCCAGCAGCCATGAAGACCGAGACAGAGATAGCAATCAGCCCCAGCATTTT. Its translation: CASSHEDRDRDSNQPQHF. This chain links TRBV3-1 with TRBJ1-5; perhaps TRBD1 as D (5 bases). The CDR3 has 18 amino acids. CDR1 and CDR2 from the germline V gene are LGHDT and YNNKEL (reference sequence). Trimming left V 3 bases short and J 0 bases short, with 18 bases between.

At least ten counts were recorded for this clonotype. This chain links TRBV12-3 or TRBV12-4 with TRBJ1-4; D is perhaps TRBD1 (6 bases). The CDR3 consists of 14 residues. V was cut by 10 bases and J by 5 bases, with 17 bases left in between. The CDR3 DNA is TGTGCCACCAAGAGCCCAACAGGGAATGAAAAACTGTTTTTT. The encoded protein is CATKSPTGNEKLFF.